The next 20 T cell receptor beta chains were all read from a single sample in a study of beta chain features in type 1 diabetes. The entirety of the isolated RNA underwent reverse transcription, so expressed TCRB transcripts were sequenced. Clones were read by immunoSEQ multiplex PCR, and TCRdb kept only the in-frame ones, dropping some. This sample has roughly 230,000 clones; about 9.3% occur once, and the top ten carry just under 0.035%. Material for sequencing was naive CD4+ T cells from blood. The receptors shown here come from a woman aged 18-29 years in good health.

The V gene is TRBV5-1, the J gene TRBJ2-2; D ambiguous. Trimming removed 1 base from V and 7 bases from J, with 11 bases in between. The CDR3 is 14 residues long. Germline CDR1 is SGHRS and CDR2 is YFSETQ. CDR3 coding DNA: TGCGCCAGCAGCTTGTCCGGGTCGAGCGGGGAGCTGTTTTTT. It codes for CASSLSGSSGELFF.

This sequence joins TRBV6-1 and TRBJ2-1, with 7 bases matching TRBD1. The trim removed 10 bases at V and 5 bases at J, leaving 14 bases unmatched. The CDR3 spans 15 residues. Germline V gives CDR1 MNHNS, CDR2 SASEGT. CDR3 DNA: TGTGCCACCTTCGGATTTGGACAGGCGAACAATGAGCAGTTCTTC. This encodes CATFGFGQANNEQFF.

This clone was seen ten or more times. The V call is TRBV30, the J call TRBJ2-2; unclear D gene. CDR3 length equals 13 residues. Trimming cost V 5 bases and J 0 bases, with 7 bases left between them. Germline V CDR1 and CDR2: GTSNPN, SVGIG (reference sequence). CDR3 sequence (DNA): TGTGCCTGGGCGGCGGCGAACACCGGGGAGCTGTTTTTT. This codes for CAWAAANTGELFF.

The chain uses TRBV30 and TRBJ1-4, with 7 positions matching TRBD1. V dropped 5 bases and J dropped 6; count of bases not matched to a gene: 12. The CDR3 has 15 residues. Germline-derived CDR1 and CDR2 are GTSNPN and SVGIG (reference sequence). The CDR3: CAWDASGGRDEKLFF. The CDR3 region has the DNA TGTGCCTGGGATGCCTCAGGGGGAAGGGATGAAAAACTGTTTTTT.

The rearrangement joins TRBV2 to TRBJ1-5; unclear D gene. Germline V gives CDR1 SNHLY, CDR2 FYNNEI. The CDR3 runs 14 residues. V lost 7 bases and J lost 1, with 11 bases in between. The CDR3 nucleotides are TGTGCCAGCACGTTAGGCAGGAGCAATCAGCCCCAGCATTTT. It encodes CASTLGRSNQPQHF.

V gene TRBV7-2 combines with J gene TRBJ1-4; unclear D gene. This CDR3 is 15 amino acids long. Trimming cost V 6 bases and J 1 base, with 12 bases left between them. The germline V gene encodes CDR1 SGHTA and CDR2 FQGNSA. Here the CDR3 DNA reads TGTGCCAGCAGATTCTCTCCGGGAACTAATGAAAAACTGTTTTTT. It specifies CASRFSPGTNEKLFF. The complete variable domain, with remaining parts taken from reference TRBV7-2 and TRBJ1-4, reads GAGVSQSPSNKVTEKGKDVELRCDPISGHTALYWYRQSLGQGLEFLIYFQGNSAPDKSGLPSDRFSAERTGGSVSTLTIQRTQQEDSAVYLCASRFSPGTNEKLFFGSGTQLSVL.

J is TRBJ1-2 and V is TRBV6-1, with 7 bases fitting TRBD1. Germline V CDR1 and CDR2: MNHNS, SASEGT. The CDR3 has 16 residues. V shed 3 bases and J 4 bases; nucleotides not matched to a gene: 11. Here the CDR3 reads CASSEAGGTTGYGYTF. Here the CDR3 DNA reads TGTGCCAGCAGTGAGGCAGGGGGAACTACTGGCTATGGCTACACCTTC.

This clone was observed a handful of times. The genes are TRBV4-1 and TRBJ2-5, with 14 bases lining up with TRBD2. Germline V gene data show CDR1 as MGHRA and CDR2 as YSYEKL. The CDR3 extends over 16 amino acids. Trimming cost V 0 bases and J 10 bases; bases outside gene matches: 7. The CDR3 DNA is TGCGCCAGCAGCCAAGAGGGAGGGACTAGCGGGAGTGGCCAGTACTTC. Translation: CASSQEGGTSGSGQYF.

Many counts were recorded for this clone. The V and J genes are TRBV29-1 and TRBJ1-2; a possible D gene is TRBD1 (5 bases). The germline V gene has CDR1 SQVTM and CDR2 ANQGSEA. The V gene lost 7 bases and the J gene lost 8 bases, with 14 bases spanning the gap. This CDR3 contains 11 residues. The CDR3 loop is CSARAGSGYTF. In DNA, the CDR3 is TGCAGCGCAAGAGCAGGGTCCGGCTACACCTTC.

This clone was counted a few times. The chain employs TRBV11-3 and TRBJ2-3; D gene ambiguous. Trimming cost V 4 bases and J 10 bases, with 15 bases left between them. The CDR3 runs to 13 residues. Germline lookup yields CDR1 SGHNT and CDR2 YENEEA. CDR3 protein: CASSSHMAEAQYF. CDR3 bases: TGTGCCAGCAGCTCCCATATGGCCGAGGCGCAGTATTTT.

This clone was detected only a few times. The CDR3 sequence is CSAGAGEKLFF. DNA of the CDR3: TGCAGCGCTGGAGCGGGGGAAAAACTGTTTTTT. V is TRBV29-1 and J is TRBJ1-4, with unresolved D. The V gene's germline CDR1 is SQVTM and CDR2 ANQGSEA. This CDR3 region has 11 residues. Trimming removed 7 bases from V and 8 bases from J, with 11 bases in between.

This clone was detected a few times. The chain employs TRBV27 and TRBJ2-3; 7 bases map to TRBD2. The germline V gene encodes CDR1 MNHEY and CDR2 SMNVEV (reference sequence). This CDR3 is built from 15 residues. Trimming removed 6 bases from V and 0 bases from J; junction bases left unmatched: 6. The CDR3 spells CASSPSGTSTDTQYF. CDR3 coding DNA: TGTGCCAGCAGCCCTAGCGGAACTAGCACAGATACGCAGTATTTT.

There are a few counts of this clone. This sequence joins TRBV5-1 and TRBJ2-7; 11 nucleotides agree with TRBD1. After removal of 3 bases from V and 6 bases from J, the junction contained 5 bases not matched to a gene. The CDR3 extends over 14 amino acids. Germline V gives CDR1 SGHRS, CDR2 YFSETQ. The CDR3: CASSSGTGGSEQYF. The CDR3 region has the DNA TGCGCCAGCAGCTCGGGGACAGGGGGAAGCGAGCAGTACTTC. Using reference TRBV5-1 and TRBJ2-7 for the parts outside the CDR3, the full variable domain is KAGVTQTPRYLIKTRGQQVTLSCSPISGHRSVSWYQQTPGQGLQFLFEYFSETQRNKGNFPGRFSGRQFSNSRSEMNVSTLELGDSALYLCASSSGTGGSEQYFGPGTRLTVT.

This clone was observed a few times. The V call is TRBV5-6, the J call TRBJ2-7; 9 bases are a match to TRBD1. The J segment lost 2 bases and the V segment lost 0 bases, leaving 9 bases of the junction unmatched. This CDR3 has 17 residues. In germline, CDR1 is SGHDT, CDR2 YYEEEE. CDR3 sequence (DNA): TGTGCCAGCAGCTTGGTTCGGCCTCGGGACAGGGCCTACGAGCAGTACTTC. Amino acid sequence: CASSLVRPRDRAYEQYF.

The chain employs TRBV9 and TRBJ1-1; D gene ambiguous. This CDR3 is built from 15 residues. Germline V gene sequence: CDR1 SGDLS, CDR2 YYNGEE. Trimming stripped 0 bases from V and 0 bases from J, with 9 bases between. CDR3 in DNA: TGTGCCAGCAGCGTAGAACCGGGGATGAACACTGAAGCTTTCTTT. Protein sequence: CASSVEPGMNTEAFF.

The chain links TRBV2 to TRBJ1-2; 9 bases are a match to TRBD1. CDR3 size: 13 residues. The junction had 7 bases not matched to a gene; V was cut back by 6 bases and J by 8 bases. Germline assignment: CDR1 SNHLY and CDR2 FYNNEI. The DNA of the CDR3 is TGTGCCAGCAGGGGACAGGGTGGTGAGGGCTACACCTTC. Encoded protein: CASRGQGGEGYTF.

This clone occurred a few times. The chain joins TRBV4-1 to TRBJ2-7; 7 bases map to TRBD2. V dropped 0 bases and J dropped 2; count of bases not matched to a gene: 7. The CDR3 has 16 residues. The germline V gene encodes CDR1 MGHRA and CDR2 YSYEKL. The CDR3 spells CASSQDPAGSAYEQYF. CDR3 coding DNA: TGCGCCAGCAGCCAAGACCCAGCGGGATCCGCCTACGAGCAGTACTTC.

This clone was picked up a small number of times. The chain recombines TRBV29-1 with TRBJ2-3; possible D gene TRBD2, 5 bases. V dropped 4 bases and J dropped 5 bases, with 19 bases sitting between them. The CDR3 runs to 15 residues. CDR1 and CDR2 from the germline V gene are SQVTM and ANQGSEA. The CDR3 region has the DNA TGCAGCGTTGGATTTTGGTCCGAACGGGAAGATACGCAGTATTTT. Translated: CSVGFWSEREDTQYF.

This clone turned up a few times. The chain joins TRBV14 to TRBJ1-1; the D is unclear. Trimming took off 0 bases at V and 11 bases at J, with 13 bases between the two ends. Germline V gene lookup returns CDR1 SGHDN and CDR2 FVKESK. The CDR3 covers 13 residues. Written as DNA, the CDR3 is TGTGCCAGCAGCCAAGATGGGAGCTTTACGGCTTTCTTT. Protein: CASSQDGSFTAFF.

This clone was seen a few times. The chain uses TRBV29-1 and TRBJ1-5, with 9 nucleotides matching TRBD1. This CDR3 has 14 residues. Per the germline V gene, CDR1 is SQVTM and CDR2 is ANQGSEA. With 7 bases clipped from V and 0 bases from J, the junction kept 4 bases outside the gene matches. CDR3 protein: CSARTGDSNQPQHF. The DNA of the CDR3 is TGCAGCGCCCGGACAGGGGATAGCAATCAGCCCCAGCATTTT.